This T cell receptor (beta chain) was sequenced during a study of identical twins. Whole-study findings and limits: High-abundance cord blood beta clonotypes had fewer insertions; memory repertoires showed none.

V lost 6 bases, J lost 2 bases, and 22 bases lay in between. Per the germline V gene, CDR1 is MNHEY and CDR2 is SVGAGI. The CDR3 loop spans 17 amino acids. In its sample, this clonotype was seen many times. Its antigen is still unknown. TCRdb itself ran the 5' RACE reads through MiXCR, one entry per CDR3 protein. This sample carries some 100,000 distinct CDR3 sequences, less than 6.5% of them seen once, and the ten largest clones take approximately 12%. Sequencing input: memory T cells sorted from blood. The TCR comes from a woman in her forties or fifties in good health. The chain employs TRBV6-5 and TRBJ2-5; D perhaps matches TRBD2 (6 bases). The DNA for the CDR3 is TGTGCCAGCAGCACCGGTATAGCGGAACGGATTCAAGAGACCCAGTACTTC. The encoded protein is CASSTGIAERIQETQYF.